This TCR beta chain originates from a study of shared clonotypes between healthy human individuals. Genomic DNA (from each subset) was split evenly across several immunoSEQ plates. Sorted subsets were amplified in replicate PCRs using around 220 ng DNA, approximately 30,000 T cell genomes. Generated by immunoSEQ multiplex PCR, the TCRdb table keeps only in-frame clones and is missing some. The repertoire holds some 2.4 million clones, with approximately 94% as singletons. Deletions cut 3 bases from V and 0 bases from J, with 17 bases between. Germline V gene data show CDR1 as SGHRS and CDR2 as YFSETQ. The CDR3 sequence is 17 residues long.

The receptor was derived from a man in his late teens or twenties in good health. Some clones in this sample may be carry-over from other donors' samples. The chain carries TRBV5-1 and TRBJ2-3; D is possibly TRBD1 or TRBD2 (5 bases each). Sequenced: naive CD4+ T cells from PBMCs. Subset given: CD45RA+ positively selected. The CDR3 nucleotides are TGCGCCAGCAGCTCCGGGACGACTGCCTCTAGCACAGATACGCAGTATTTT. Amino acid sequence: CASSSGTTASSTDTQYF.